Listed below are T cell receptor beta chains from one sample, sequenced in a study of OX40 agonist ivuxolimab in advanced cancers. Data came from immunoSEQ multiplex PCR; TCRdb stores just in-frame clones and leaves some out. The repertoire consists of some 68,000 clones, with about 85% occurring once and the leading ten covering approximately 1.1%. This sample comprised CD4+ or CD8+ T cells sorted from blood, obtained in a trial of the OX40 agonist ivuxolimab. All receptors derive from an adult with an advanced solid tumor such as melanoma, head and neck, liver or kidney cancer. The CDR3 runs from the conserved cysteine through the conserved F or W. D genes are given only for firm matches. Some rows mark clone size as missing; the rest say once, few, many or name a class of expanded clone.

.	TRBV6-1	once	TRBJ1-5	TGTGCCAGCAGTGAAGCACGGGGAATCAATCAGCCCCAGCATTTT	CASSEARGINQPQHF
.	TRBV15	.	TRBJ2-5	TGTGCCACCAGCAGAGTTGTAGGCCTAGTGAAAAAAGAGACCCAGTACTTC	CATSRVVGLVKKETQYF
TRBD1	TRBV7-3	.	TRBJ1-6	TGTGCCAGCGGGACAGCTTTATCATACTCACCCCTCCACTTT	CASGTALSYSPLHF
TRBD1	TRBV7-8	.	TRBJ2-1	TGTGCCAGCAGGAACCGCGAGGGGGCGGACAATGAGCAGTTCTTC	CASRNREGADNEQFF
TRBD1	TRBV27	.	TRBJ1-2	TGTGCCAGCAGTTCCCGAACAGGGGGCTCTGGCTACACCTTC	CASSSRTGGSGYTF
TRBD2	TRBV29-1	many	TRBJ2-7	TGCAGCGGGGGGGGTAGCGGGAGCAACGAGCAGTACTTC	CSGGGSGSNEQYF
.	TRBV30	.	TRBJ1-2	TGTGCCTGGAGTTCAGGAGGGGCCCCTAACTATGGCTACACCTTC	CAWSSGGAPNYGYTF
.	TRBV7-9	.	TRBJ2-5	TGTGCCAGCAGTTATGTAGGAGAGACCCAGTACTTC	CASSYVGETQYF
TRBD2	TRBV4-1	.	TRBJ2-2	TGCGCCAGCAGTCATAGGACAGGGAGGACTAGCGGGAACACCGGGGAGCTGTTTTTT	CASSHRTGRTSGNTGELFF
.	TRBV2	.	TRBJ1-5	TGTGCCAGCAGAAAAGAGGGTTCGAGTCAGCCCCAGCATTTT	CASRKEGSSQPQHF
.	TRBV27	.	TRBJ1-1	TGTGCCAGCAGTTTACGTCACTCGGGGACTGAAGCTTTCTTT	CASSLRHSGTEAFF
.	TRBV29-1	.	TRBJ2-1	TGCAGCGTTGTCCCCCAACTTGCTGAGCAGTTCTTC	CSVVPQLAEQFF
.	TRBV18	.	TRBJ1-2	TGTGCCAGCTCACCACCTCAGGGACTCCAAGTAGCCTATGGCTACACCTTC	CASSPPQGLQVAYGYTF
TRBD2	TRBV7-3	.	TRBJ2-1	TGTGCCAGCAGCAATAGCGGGAGAGTCTACAATGAGCAGTTCTTC	CASSNSGRVYNEQFF
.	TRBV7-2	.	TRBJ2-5	TGTGCCAGCAGCCAGCAAGACGGCGCGGAAGAGACCCAGTACTTC	CASSQQDGAEETQYF
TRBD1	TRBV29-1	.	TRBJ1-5	TGCAGCGTTTCAGGGGGCTTCGGGCAGCCCCAGCATTTT	CSVSGGFGQPQHF
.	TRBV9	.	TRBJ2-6	TGTGCCAGCAGCGCTACAGGCTCTGGGGCCAACGTCCTGACTTTC	CASSATGSGANVLTF
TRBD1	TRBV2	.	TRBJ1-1	TGTGCCAGCAAACAGGGGGGAGGGTACACTGAAGCTTTCTTT	CASKQGGGYTEAFF
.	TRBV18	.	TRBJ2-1	TGTGCCAGCTCACTCGGGGCGAACAATGAGCAGTTCTTC	CASSLGANNEQFF
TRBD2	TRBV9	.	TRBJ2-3	TGTGCCAGCAGCGCCCGACTAGCTGAAAGCACAGATACGCAGTATTTT	CASSARLAESTDTQYF
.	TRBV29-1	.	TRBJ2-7	TGCAGCGTTGTATCCTCGTTGAGGGGCGAGCAGTACTTC	CSVVSSLRGEQYF
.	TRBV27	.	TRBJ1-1	TGTGCCAGCAGTTTACTTCCGCCATACACTGAAGCTTTCTTT	CASSLLPPYTEAFF
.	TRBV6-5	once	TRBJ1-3	TGTGCCAGCAGTAGGGAAAACACCATATATTTT	CASSRENTIYF
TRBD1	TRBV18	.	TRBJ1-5	TGTGCCAGCTCGGTGGGACAGGGGGGCAATCAGCCCCAGCATTTT	CASSVGQGGNQPQHF
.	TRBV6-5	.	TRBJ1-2	TGTGCCAGCAGTCCGGGAGAGGGCTACACCTTC	CASSPGEGYTF